The 13 T cell receptor beta chains in this list originate from one sample, sequenced in a study of technical replicates of blood from a handful of donors. TCRdb's table, derived via immunoSEQ multiplex PCR, lists solely in-frame clones and lacks some. In the table there are around 50,000 clones, roughly 90% of which are singletons. The sample comprised PBMCs. The receptors stem from a human donor in good health. Some clones in this sample may be carry-over from other donors' samples.

This CDR3 is CASSFIWTGKAFF. The CDR3 DNA sequence: TGTGCCAGCAGTTTTATCTGGACAGGTAAAGCTTTCTTT. The rearrangement uses TRBV6-5 and TRBJ1-1, with 7 bases aligning to TRBD1. Germline lookup yields CDR1 MNHEY and CDR2 SVGAGI. The CDR3 covers 13 residues. Losses at the gene ends were 4 bases for V and 9 bases for J; bases not matched to a gene: 8.

The gene calls are TRBV5-1 and TRBJ2-7, with D perhaps TRBD2 (5 bases). CDR1 and CDR2 from the germline V gene are SGHRS and YFSETQ. Trimming cost V 2 bases and J 7 bases, with 10 bases left between them. The CDR3 is 12 residues long. CDR3: CASSFSGSEQYF. For the CDR3, the DNA is TGCGCCAGCAGCTTTTCTGGGAGTGAGCAGTACTTC.

As regards this clone: One end of the junction does not line up with germline, which may come from a read error. The chain employs TRBV2 and TRBJ2-5, with TRBD2 matching over 10 bases. In germline, CDR1 is SNHLY, CDR2 FYNNEI. This CDR3 spans 15 amino acids. The CDR3 loop reads CASSEGGSGRETQYF. The DNA of the CDR3 is TGTGCCAGCAGCGAAGGGGGTAGCGGGAGGGAGACCCAGTACTTC.

The chain employs TRBV7-7 and TRBJ1-4; no definite D call. Germline V gene sequence: CDR1 SSHAT, CDR2 FNYEAQ (reference sequence). This CDR3 has 15 amino acids. The V and J ends lost 8 bases and 5 bases respectively, with 18 bases between them. For the CDR3, the DNA is TGTGCCAGCCGGCGTCGAGGGAGCATGAATGAAAAACTGTTTTTT. It encodes CASRRRGSMNEKLFF.

DNA of the CDR3: TGTGCCAGTAGTACAACAGCCGAGCGGGCGCGTTACTATGGCTACACCTTC. It translates to CASSTTAERARYYGYTF. This chain links TRBV19 with TRBJ1-2; D unresolved. The germline V and J ends were trimmed by 4 bases and 3 bases, with 21 bases remaining between them. The germline gives CDR1 LNHDA, CDR2 SQIVND (reference sequence). The CDR3 runs 17 residues. Using reference TRBV19 and TRBJ1-2 for the parts outside the CDR3, the full variable domain is DGGITQSPKYLFRKEGQNVTLSCEQNLNHDAMYWYRQDPGQGLRLIYYSQIVNDFQKGDIAEGYSVSREKKESFPLTVTSAQKNPTAFYLCASSTTAERARYYGYTFGSGTRLTVV.

V and J are TRBV4-1 and TRBJ2-7, with 7 bases aligning to TRBD1. This CDR3 spans 14 amino acids. Germline V gene sequence: CDR1 MGHRA, CDR2 YSYEKL. J was trimmed by 0 bases and V by 4 bases; bases with no gene match: 3. The CDR3 DNA reads as TGCGCCAGCAGCCCTGGGACAGCCTCCTACGAGCAGTACTTC. Its translation: CASSPGTASYEQYF.

This chain joins TRBV7-9 and TRBJ2-2, with a weak D call TRBD2 (5 bases). The CDR3 covers 14 residues. V lost 5 bases, J lost 4 bases, and 11 bases lay in between. Per the germline V gene, CDR1 is SEHNR and CDR2 is FQNEAQ (reference sequence). The CDR3 loop reads CASSVTGSTGELFF. The DNA for the CDR3 is TGTGCCAGCAGCGTTACGGGGTCCACCGGGGAGCTGTTTTTT.

This clone was seen a single time. The gene calls are TRBV19 and TRBJ1-5, with TRBD1 matching 8 bases. The ends lost 7 bases at V and 9 bases at J; junction bases unmatched: 11. This CDR3 is built from 14 residues. Per the germline V gene, CDR1 is LNHDA and CDR2 is SQIVND (reference sequence). CDR3 DNA: TGTGCCAGTATTGGCGGACAGGGATTATGGCCCCAGCATTTT. Translation: CASIGGQGLWPQHF.

V usage is TRBV5-1 and J usage is TRBJ1-1, with D hard to call. V lost 2 bases and J lost 2, with 10 bases in between. In germline, CDR1 is SGHRS, CDR2 YFSETQ. This CDR3 comprises 14 residues. This CDR3 reads CASSFAPGNTEAFF. The CDR3 nucleotides read TGCGCCAGCAGCTTCGCGCCAGGTAACACTGAAGCTTTCTTT. Full variable domain (remainder filled in from reference TRBV5-1 and TRBJ1-1): KAGVTQTPRYLIKTRGQQVTLSCSPISGHRSVSWYQQTPGQGLQFLFEYFSETQRNKGNFPGRFSGRQFSNSRSEMNVSTLELGDSALYLCASSFAPGNTEAFFGQGTRLTVV.

The J gene is TRBJ2-2, the V gene TRBV9, with a tentative D call TRBD2 (5 bases). Germline V gene data show CDR1 as SGDLS and CDR2 as YYNGEE. The CDR3 loop spans 16 amino acids. The V and J ends lost 4 bases and 3 bases respectively, with 16 bases between them. CDR3 in DNA: TGTGCCAGCAGCCCAACCGAGCTAGCCTACACCGGGGAGCTGTTTTTT. This translates into CASSPTELAYTGELFF.

The J gene is TRBJ2-2, the V gene TRBV2, with a weak D call TRBD2 (7 bases). Trimming shortened V by 4 bases and J by 5 bases, and 17 bases separated the two germline ends. This CDR3 is built from 16 residues. Germline CDR1 SNHLY, CDR2 FYNNEI. The CDR3 nucleotides read TGTGCCAGCAGTGGGGGGGGCCAGGGGCGGACCGGGGAGCTGTTTTTT. Translated, it gives CASSGGGQGRTGELFF. Full variable domain (rest looked up from reference TRBV2 and TRBJ2-2): EPEVTQTPSHQVTQMGQEVILRCVPISNHLYFYWYRQILGQKVEFLVSFYNNEISEKSEIFDDQFSVERPDGSNFTLKIRSTKLEDSAMYFCASSGGGQGRTGELFFGEGSRLTVL.

This clone showed up just once. The chain recombines TRBV7-9 with TRBJ2-7; 10 bases align to TRBD2. V lost 4 bases and J lost 4; bases outside the gene matches: 4. CDR3 length: 14 amino acids. Germline V gene lookup returns CDR1 SEHNR and CDR2 FQNEAQ (reference sequence). The CDR3 DNA reads as TGTGCCAGCAGCTCAGGACTAGCGGTTTACGAGCAGTACTTC. Its protein is CASSSGLAVYEQYF.

The gene calls are TRBV5-1 and TRBJ2-5; D is possibly TRBD2 (5 bases). Germline V gene data show CDR1 as SGHRS and CDR2 as YFSETQ. The CDR3 covers 14 residues. Trimming took 4 bases from V and 4 from J, leaving 14 bases between them. The CDR3 nucleotides are TGCGCCAGCAGCGCTGCGGGTGAGGGAGAGACCCAGTACTTC. Translation: CASSAAGEGETQYF.